A single sample is the source of the 25 T cell receptor beta chains below, sequenced in a study of T cell responses to AZD1222 COVID-19 vaccine. The assay was immunoSEQ multiplex PCR, and TCRdb's table has in-frame clones only and misses some. The data show approximately 100,000 clones, nearly 90% seen once. Sequencing was performed on peripheral blood, taken on day 0 of AZD1222 vaccination. All receptors derive from an adult in good health.

The chain links TRBV7-7 to TRBJ2-1, with TRBD1 matching 7 bases. V lost 5 bases, J lost 3 bases, and 7 bases stayed unmatched. Germline V lookup: CDR1 SSHAT, CDR2 FNYEAQ (reference sequence). The CDR3 has 15 residues. DNA of the CDR3: TGTGCCAGCAGCGAAGCGACAGGGAACTACAATGAGCAGTTCTTC. Its protein is CASSEATGNYNEQFF.

The chain links TRBV4-1 to TRBJ1-5; 7 bases match TRBD1. Trimming took 4 bases from V and 0 from J; bases not matched to a gene: 3. The CDR3 length is 15 residues. Germline CDR1 MGHRA, CDR2 YSYEKL. Here the CDR3 reads CASSPDRNSNQPQHF. The CDR3 DNA reads as TGCGCCAGCAGCCCGGACAGGAATAGCAATCAGCCCCAGCATTTT.

J is TRBJ2-3 and V is TRBV9; unclear D gene. Germline CDR1 SGDLS, CDR2 YYNGEE. The germline V and J ends were trimmed by 3 bases and 4 bases, with 9 bases remaining between them. This CDR3 is 13 amino acids long. CDR3 DNA: TGTGCCAGCAGCGCCGGGCCTCCAGATACGCAGTATTTT. Translated, it gives CASSAGPPDTQYF.

This sequence joins TRBV19 and TRBJ1-1; TRBD1 agrees at 7 bases. The CDR3 has 13 amino acids. The V segment lost 4 bases and the J segment 2 bases; nucleotides outside the gene matches: 1. Germline lookup yields CDR1 LNHDA and CDR2 SQIVND (reference sequence). CDR3 protein: CASSTGGNTEAFF. The CDR3 DNA follows: TGTGCCAGTAGTACAGGGGGAAACACTGAAGCTTTCTTT.

The genes are TRBV11-3 and TRBJ2-7; a weak D match, TRBD1 (6 bases). The CDR3 is 14 residues long. Trimming took 2 bases from V and 5 from J, leaving 13 bases between them. Germline V gene sequence: CDR1 SGHNT, CDR2 YENEEA. CDR3 sequence: CASSLRNRDDEQYV. CDR3 nucleotide sequence: TGTGCCAGCAGCTTAAGGAACAGGGATGACGAGCAGTACGTC.

This clone was recorded once. The genes are TRBV7-3 and TRBJ2-2, with a weak D call TRBD2 (6 bases). Looked up from germline, CDR1 is SGHTA and CDR2 is FQGTGA. The CDR3 sequence is 16 residues long. Trimming took off 0 bases at V and 4 bases at J, with 12 bases between the two ends. The CDR3 sequence: CASSLTRRESTGELFF. CDR3 coding DNA: TGTGCCAGCAGCTTAACGAGGAGGGAAAGCACCGGGGAGCTGTTTTTT. The full variable domain, completed using reference TRBV7-3 and TRBJ2-2, is GAGVSQTPSNKVTEKGKYVELRCDPISGHTALYWYRQSLGQGPEFLIYFQGTGAADDSGLPNDRFFAVRPEGSVSTLKIQRTERGDSAVYLCASSLTRRESTGELFFGEGSRLTVL.

The rearrangement uses TRBV19 and TRBJ1-2, with 7 bases that match TRBD1. The CDR3 consists of 15 residues. Germline V gene data show CDR1 as LNHDA and CDR2 as SQIVND (reference sequence). The trim removed 7 bases at V and 2 bases at J, leaving 10 bases unmatched. In nucleotides, the CDR3 is TGTGCCAGTAAAGGAGACAGGGTAATCAACTATGGCTACACCTTC. Translating it yields CASKGDRVINYGYTF.

This chain connects TRBV19 to TRBJ2-2; a possible D gene is TRBD1 (6 bases). This CDR3 region has 14 residues. Trimming pared 10 bases from V and 0 bases from J, leaving 12 bases between. Per the germline V gene, CDR1 is LNHDA and CDR2 is SQIVND (reference sequence). In nucleotides, the CDR3 is TGTGCCACCCGGACAGCCGCGAACACCGGGGAGCTGTTTTTT. Translating it yields CATRTAANTGELFF.

V and J are TRBV7-2 and TRBJ1-5; D is uncertain. Germline loops: CDR1 SGHTA, CDR2 FQGNSA. The CDR3 is 13 residues long. Trimming cost V 4 bases and J 5 bases, with 9 bases left between them. CDR3 bases: TGTGCCAGCAGCTCGTATTTCGATCAGCCCCAGCATTTT. It specifies CASSSYFDQPQHF. The full variable domain, in which reference TRBV7-2 and TRBJ1-5 provide the parts outside the CDR3, is GAGVSQSPSNKVTEKGKDVELRCDPISGHTALYWYRQSLGQGLEFLIYFQGNSAPDKSGLPSDRFSAERTGGSVSTLTIQRTQQEDSAVYLCASSSYFDQPQHFGDGTRLSIL.

The chain carries TRBV7-2 and TRBJ2-5, with a tentative D call TRBD2 (6 bases). This CDR3 region has 15 residues. V shed 0 bases and J shed 5 bases, with 13 bases lying between them. The germline CDR1 and CDR2 sequences are SGHTA and FQGNSA. The CDR3 DNA reads as TGTGCCAGCAGCTTAGCGGTCGGGGGACGGGAGACCCAGTACTTC. This codes for CASSLAVGGRETQYF.

J is TRBJ2-7 and V is TRBV4-2, with 7 bases matching TRBD2. CDR3 length: 16 residues. Germline V CDR1 and CDR2: LGHNA, YNFKEQ. With 1 base clipped from V and 0 bases from J, the junction kept 6 bases outside the gene matches. The CDR3 nucleotides read TGTGCCAGCAGCCAAGCTAGCGGCGCAAGCTCCTACGAGCAGTACTTC. Its translation: CASSQASGASSYEQYF.

The chain is built from TRBV15 and TRBJ2-6; either TRBD1 or TRBD2 may supply D (5 bases each). The CDR3 has 16 residues. Germline lookup yields CDR1 LNHNV and CDR2 YYDKDF (reference sequence). Between the trimmed V and J ends, which lost 0 bases and 2 bases, there was a span of 8 bases. This chain's CDR3 is CATSRDLGAGANVLTF. The CDR3 DNA reads as TGTGCCACCAGCAGAGATTTGGGGGCTGGGGCCAACGTCCTGACTTTC.

The DNA of the CDR3 is TGTGCCAGCAGTGAACCTGGTCAGCCCCAGCATTTT. This translates into CASSEPGQPQHF. The chain couples TRBV6-1 to TRBJ1-5; D ambiguous. CDR1 MNHNS and CDR2 SASEGT come from the germline V gene. Trimming took off 2 bases at V and 6 bases at J, with 5 bases between the two ends. The CDR3 is 12 amino acids.

A single count supports this clone. The gene calls are TRBV18 and TRBJ2-2; D is uncertain. Trimming left V 5 bases short and J 4 bases short, with 5 bases between. The CDR3 extends over 12 amino acids. Germline-derived CDR1 and CDR2 are KGHSH and LQKENI. The CDR3 spells CASSMGTGELFF. CDR3 nucleotide sequence: TGTGCCAGCTCAATGGGCACCGGGGAGCTGTTTTTT.

The rearrangement uses TRBV6-6 and TRBJ2-7; the match to TRBD1 covers 12 bases. Germline loops: CDR1 MNHNY, CDR2 SVGAGI (reference sequence). After removal of 6 bases from V and 5 bases from J, the junction contained 8 bases not matched to a gene. The CDR3 contains 15 residues. The CDR3 loop is CASRPRGQGADEQYF. As DNA, the CDR3 is TGTGCCAGCAGACCACGGGGACAGGGGGCGGACGAGCAGTACTTC.

CDR3 in amino acids: CASSPGTNYEQYF. The DNA of the CDR3 is TGTGCCAGCAGCCCCGGGACGAATTACGAGCAGTACTTC. This sequence joins TRBV5-6 and TRBJ2-7; D is possibly TRBD1 or TRBD2 (5 bases each). The CDR3 has 13 residues. Trimming left V 4 bases short and J 4 bases short, with 12 bases between. CDR1 and CDR2 from the germline V gene are SGHDT and YYEEEE.

This clone was seen only a few times. The conserved phenylalanine or tryptophan normally closing the CDR3 is absent here, so this likely arose from a read error. It is unclear where the CDR3 begins or ends on the DNA, so no DNA is shown, and the CDR3 is as TCRdb lists it. This chain uses TRBV27 with TRBJ1-2. Germline CDR1 and CDR2: MNHEY and SMNVEV (reference sequence). The CDR3 sequence runs 8 residues, both termini included. The CDR3: CASSGRDH.

This chain links TRBV7-9 with TRBJ1-1, with D uncertain. From germline, CDR1 is SEHNR and CDR2 FQNEAQ (reference sequence). Trimming left V 1 base short and J 5 bases short, with 14 bases between. The CDR3 is 15 residues long. The CDR3 bases are TGTGCCAGCAGCTTAGGACCCGCTAAGAGTACTGAAGCTTTCTTT. It specifies CASSLGPAKSTEAFF. The full variable domain, in which reference TRBV7-9 and TRBJ1-1 provide the parts outside the CDR3, is DTGVSQNPRHKITKRGQNVTFRCDPISEHNRLYWYRQTLGQGPEFLTYFQNEAQLEKSRLLSDRFSAERPKGSFSTLEIQRTEQGDSAMYLCASSLGPAKSTEAFFGQGTRLTVV.

The chain joins TRBV30 to TRBJ2-7, with 7 bases lining up with TRBD1. The length of the CDR3 is 12 residues. With 3 bases clipped from V and 7 bases from J, the junction kept 6 bases outside the gene matches. From germline, CDR1 is GTSNPN and CDR2 SVGIG (reference sequence). CDR3 region: CAWSTNRGEQYF. CDR3 sequence (DNA): TGTGCCTGGAGCACCAACAGGGGTGAGCAGTACTTC.

This clone was recorded only once. The chain combines TRBV10-3 with TRBJ2-4; 8 bases agree with TRBD2. J lost 0 bases, V lost 2 bases, and 6 bases had no gene match. Germline V lookup: CDR1 ENHRY, CDR2 SYGVKD. This CDR3 has 17 amino acids. DNA of the CDR3: TGTGCCATCAGTGAGGAACTAGCGGTTATAGCCAAAAACATTCAGTACTTC. Residues: CAISEELAVIAKNIQYF.

The J gene is TRBJ1-5, the V gene TRBV10-3; D is uncertain. The CDR3 contains 13 residues. Germline CDR1 is ENHRY and CDR2 is SYGVKD. With 0 bases removed from V and 6 bases from J, the gap between germline ends came to 6 bases. Here the CDR3 DNA reads TGTGCCATCAGTGAGTCTATGAGTCAGCCCCAGCATTTT. Its translation: CAISESMSQPQHF.

J is TRBJ1-2 and V is TRBV5-4, with TRBD1 matching 8 bases. V shed 0 bases and J 8 bases; nucleotides not matched to a gene: 6. From germline, CDR1 is SGHNT and CDR2 YYREEE (reference sequence). The CDR3 contains 14 residues. The CDR3 is CASSLDQGAPGYTF. The CDR3 DNA sequence: TGTGCCAGCAGCTTGGACCAGGGGGCGCCCGGCTACACCTTC. Variable domain in full (rest from reference TRBV5-4 and TRBJ1-2): ETGVTQSPTHLIKTRGQQVTLRCSSQSGHNTVSWYQQALGQGPQFIFQYYREEENGRGNFPPRFSGLQFPNYSSELNVNALELDDSALYLCASSLDQGAPGYTFGSGTRLTVV.

The chain employs TRBV27 and TRBJ2-5, with unresolved D. Trimming cost V 3 bases and J 1 base, with 9 bases left between them. Germline V lookup: CDR1 MNHEY, CDR2 SMNVEV (reference sequence). The CDR3 loop spans 14 amino acids. The CDR3 DNA follows: TGTGCCAGCAGTTTCCTCCCGGGCCAAGAGACCCAGTACTTC. Translated: CASSFLPGQETQYF.

The chain recombines TRBV5-1 with TRBJ2-5; 8 bases fit TRBD2. Germline V gene sequence: CDR1 SGHRS, CDR2 YFSETQ. V was clipped by 0 bases and J by 4 bases; unmatched bases: 2. The CDR3 has 14 amino acids. CDR3 amino acids: CASSLVLAGETQYF. Here the CDR3 DNA reads TGCGCCAGCAGCTTGGTTCTAGCGGGAGAGACCCAGTACTTC.

The J gene is TRBJ2-2, the V gene TRBV11-3; possible D gene TRBD2, 6 bases. The CDR3 is made up of 17 amino acids. CDR1 and CDR2 from the germline V gene are SGHNT and YENEEA. V lost 4 bases and J lost 7, with 22 bases in between. DNA of the CDR3: TGTGCCAGCAGCTCGGTGGCGGGACTGGGGGGAAGCGGGGAGCTGTTTTTT. Its protein is CASSSVAGLGGSGELFF.